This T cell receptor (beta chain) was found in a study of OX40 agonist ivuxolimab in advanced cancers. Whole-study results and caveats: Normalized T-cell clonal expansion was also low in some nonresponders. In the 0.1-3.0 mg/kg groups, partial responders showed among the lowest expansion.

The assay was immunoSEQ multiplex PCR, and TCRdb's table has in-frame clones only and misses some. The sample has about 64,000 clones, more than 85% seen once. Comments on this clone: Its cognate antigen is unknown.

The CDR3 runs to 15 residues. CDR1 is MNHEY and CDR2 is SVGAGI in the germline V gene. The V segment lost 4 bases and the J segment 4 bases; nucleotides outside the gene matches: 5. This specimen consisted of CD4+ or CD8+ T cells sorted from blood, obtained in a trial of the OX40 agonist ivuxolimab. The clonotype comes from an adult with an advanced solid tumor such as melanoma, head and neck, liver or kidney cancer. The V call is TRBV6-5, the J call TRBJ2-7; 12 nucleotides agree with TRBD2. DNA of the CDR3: TGTGCCAGCAGTTTGACTAGCGGGAGCGTTTACGAGCAGTACTTC. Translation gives CASSLTSGSVYEQYF.